This T cell receptor beta chain was sequenced for a study of T-cell reconstitution after alpha-beta-depleted transplantation in children. There are many counts of this clonotype. During its preparation, the TCRbeta library received unique molecular identifiers. TCRdb re-called the PCR reads through MiXCR, storing one row per CDR3 protein. The sample yields about 690,000 distinct CDR3 sequences, 16% seen once. CDR3 size: 15 residues. V dropped 4 bases and J dropped 3; count of bases not matched to a gene: 7. Per germline, CDR1 SGHTA and CDR2 FQGNSA. V gene TRBV7-2 combines with J gene TRBJ2-7; TRBD1 matches 9 bases. This clonotype was sampled from a human donor who donated a stem cell graft to a child with acute myeloid leukemia. The sample here was PBMCs from the stem cell graft donor, taken from the stem cell graft. CDR3 amino acids: CASSSGLTGGYEQYF. CDR3 nucleotides: TGTGCCAGCAGCTCAGGCCTGACAGGGGGCTACGAGCAGTACTTC.